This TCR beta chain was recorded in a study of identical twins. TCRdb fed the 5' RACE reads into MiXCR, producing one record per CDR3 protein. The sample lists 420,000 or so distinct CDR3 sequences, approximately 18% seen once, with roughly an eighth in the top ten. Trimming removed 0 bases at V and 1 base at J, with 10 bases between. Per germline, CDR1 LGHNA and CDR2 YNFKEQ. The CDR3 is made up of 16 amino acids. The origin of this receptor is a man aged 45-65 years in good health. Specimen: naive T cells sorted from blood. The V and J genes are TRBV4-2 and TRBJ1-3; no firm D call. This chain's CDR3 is CASSQEVAGSGNTIYF. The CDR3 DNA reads TGTGCCAGCAGCCAAGAGGTTGCGGGTTCTGGAAACACCATATATTTT.